The 27 T cell receptor beta chains presented below share a single source sample, sequenced in a study of blood T cell repertoires in COVID-19 (TCRdb year 2020). Preparation of the library involved the immunoSEQ multiplex PCR assay. As stored in TCRdb, this immuneACCESS dataset retains in-frame rearrangements with V and J assigned. A fraction of the clones does not appear; measured against another copy, unresolved V genes explain less than half of the discrepancy, and the remainder lacks a known reason. The sample yields approximately 250,000 clones; more than 75% were counted once. Together, the top ten hold 1.5% to 2% of the sample. Input material: peripheral blood. The receptors were gathered from an older woman who had recovered from COVID-19.

The table lists this clone with many counts. J is TRBJ1-6 and V is TRBV4-1; TRBD1 is a possible D gene (5 bases). The CDR3 loop spans 15 amino acids. Per germline, CDR1 MGHRA and CDR2 YSYEKL. The V end lost 3 bases, the J end lost 8 bases, and 14 bases lay between the germline ends. The CDR3 DNA follows: TGCGCCAGCAGCCAGGCGACAGTCCGGTATTCACCCCTCCACTTT. As protein: CASSQATVRYSPLHF.

V and J are TRBV5-1 and TRBJ1-3; 8 positions match TRBD1. The CDR3 is 16 residues long. In germline, CDR1 is SGHRS, CDR2 YFSETQ. With V trimmed by 2 bases and J by 0 bases, 4 bases remained unmatched. CDR3: CASSFQGQGSGNTIYF. The CDR3 coding sequence is TGCGCCAGCAGCTTCCAAGGACAGGGCTCTGGAAACACCATATATTTT.

The chain joins TRBV4-1 to TRBJ1-3, with D unresolved. Germline CDR1 is MGHRA and CDR2 is YSYEKL. The CDR3 loop spans 15 amino acids. V was pared by 2 bases and J by 0 bases, with 8 bases between. The CDR3 reads CASSQLGLSGNTIYF. In DNA form, the CDR3 reads TGCGCCAGCAGCCAACTCGGACTCTCTGGAAACACCATATATTTT.

The V gene is TRBV7-8, the J gene TRBJ1-6; D perhaps matches TRBD1 (6 bases). Per the germline V gene, CDR1 is SGHVS and CDR2 is FQNEAQ. The V and J ends lost 5 bases and 9 bases respectively, with 23 bases between them. This CDR3 has 17 residues. The DNA of the CDR3 is TGTGCCAGCAGCCCCATTCGAGGGGGGGGGCGCGGTTCACCCCTCCACTTT. It codes for CASSPIRGGGRGSPLHF.

The chain carries TRBV7-9 and TRBJ1-6; D is undetermined. The CDR3 contains 14 residues. Trimming pared 6 bases from V and 7 bases from J, leaving 13 bases between. CDR1 SEHNR and CDR2 FQNEAQ come from the germline V gene (reference sequence). CDR3 residues: CASRASGRNSPLHF. CDR3 coding DNA: TGTGCCAGCAGGGCGTCGGGTCGGAATTCACCCCTCCACTTT.

The CDR3 DNA reads as TGTGCCAGCAGTGAACGAGGGGGAAGGACCGGGGAGCTGTTTTTT. It encodes CASSERGGRTGELFF. J is TRBJ2-2 and V is TRBV6-1; a possible D gene is TRBD1 (6 bases). Germline V CDR1 and CDR2: MNHNS, SASEGT. The ends were cut back, 2 bases at V and 5 bases at J, with 12 bases in the middle. The CDR3 extends over 15 amino acids.

This clone was picked up a small number of times. The rearrangement uses TRBV5-4 and TRBJ1-6; 9 bases agree with TRBD1. The trim removed 1 base at V and 10 bases at J, leaving 12 bases unmatched. The germline V gene encodes CDR1 SGHNT and CDR2 YYREEE (reference sequence). CDR3 size: 17 residues. The CDR3 loop is CASSLLKLGQGGSPLHF. CDR3 sequence (DNA): TGTGCCAGCAGCTTGCTCAAGCTGGGACAGGGTGGCTCACCCCTCCACTTT.

V usage is TRBV4-2 and J usage is TRBJ1-2; 11 nucleotides align to TRBD1. There are 17 residues in the CDR3. V shed 1 base and J 4 bases; nucleotides not matched to a gene: 8. CDR1 LGHNA and CDR2 YNFKEQ come from the germline V gene. The CDR3, as DNA: TGTGCCAGCAGCCAAGTGGACGGACAGGGGGCCATCTATGGCTACACCTTC. Its protein is CASSQVDGQGAIYGYTF.

The CDR3, as DNA: TGTGCCAGCAGCTCAGCAGCTTATGGCTACACCTTC. Its protein is CASSSAAYGYTF. V and J are TRBV7-9 and TRBJ1-2; D is unclear. CDR1 is SEHNR and CDR2 is FQNEAQ in the germline V gene (reference sequence). CDR3 length: 12 amino acids. The V and J ends lost 4 bases and 5 bases respectively, with 8 bases between them.

This chain links TRBV7-8 with TRBJ2-5; D is possibly TRBD1 (6 bases). Germline CDR1 SGHVS, CDR2 FQNEAQ. The CDR3 length is 16 residues. Trimming shortened V by 2 bases and J by 0 bases, and 13 bases separated the two germline ends. CDR3 DNA sequence: TGTGCCAGCAGCTTATTCCCAGGGGCACACCAAGAGACCCAGTACTTC. Residues: CASSLFPGAHQETQYF.

The rearrangement links TRBV3-1 (or the pseudogene TRBV3-2) to TRBJ1-5; possibly TRBD1 for D (5 bases). V gave up 1 base and J gave up 4 bases, with 8 bases separating them. The CDR3 covers 14 residues. Germline V gene sequence: CDR1 LGHDT, CDR2 YNNKEL (reference sequence). CDR3: CASSQGGGNQPQHF. The CDR3 DNA reads TGTGCCAGCAGCCAAGGGGGGGGGAATCAGCCCCAGCATTTT.

This clone was detected only once. This sequence joins TRBV3-1 (or the pseudogene TRBV3-2) and TRBJ1-5; D is possibly TRBD1 (5 bases). Per germline, CDR1 LGHDT and CDR2 YNNKEL (reference sequence). The CDR3 extends over 13 amino acids. The V end was cut by 1 base, the J end by 5 bases, with 6 bases between. The DNA for the CDR3 is TGTGCCAGCAGCCAAGCCAGGGATCAGCCCCAGCATTTT. It specifies CASSQARDQPQHF.

The chain recombines TRBV5-1 with TRBJ2-3, with TRBD2 identical over 9 bases. V shed 0 bases and J 3 bases; nucleotides not matched to a gene: 5. Germline V gives CDR1 SGHRS, CDR2 YFSETQ. The CDR3 runs to 16 residues. The DNA of the CDR3 is TGCGCCAGCAGCTTGGTGGGCGGGGGGGCAACAGATACGCAGTATTTT. This encodes CASSLVGGGATDTQYF.

The CDR3 loop reads CASSYSRLTGVDTGELFF. The CDR3 coding sequence is TGTGCCAGCAGTTACTCTCGGCTTACGGGGGTAGACACCGGGGAGCTGTTTTTT. J is TRBJ2-2 and V is TRBV6-2 or TRBV6-3; TRBD2 might be the D (6 bases). The V and J ends lost 0 bases and 3 bases respectively, with 17 bases between them. Germline V gene sequence: CDR1 MNHEY, CDR2 SVGEGT. The CDR3 has 18 amino acids.

The chain employs TRBV19 and TRBJ1-1; D may be TRBD1 (5 bases). The CDR3 runs 13 residues. Germline V gene data show CDR1 as LNHDA and CDR2 as SQIVND (reference sequence). V lost 5 bases and J lost 4, with 11 bases in between. CDR3 coding DNA: TGTGCCAGTAGTTTTCAGGGCCTCACTGAAGCTTTCTTT. Amino acid sequence: CASSFQGLTEAFF.

The V call is TRBV5-4, the J call TRBJ2-1; 9 nucleotides align to TRBD2. The J segment lost 5 bases and the V segment lost 0 bases, leaving 3 bases of the junction unmatched. The CDR3 consists of 15 residues. Germline-derived CDR1 and CDR2 are SGHNT and YYREEE (reference sequence). In DNA, the CDR3 is TGTGCCAGCAGCTTGGCTAGCGGGGCCCACAATGAGCAGTTCTTC. It yields the protein CASSLASGAHNEQFF.

This clone was seen a single time. The chain uses TRBV7-2 and TRBJ1-6, with 7 bases matching TRBD1. The J segment lost 6 bases and the V segment lost 1 base, leaving 3 bases of the junction unmatched. This CDR3 has 15 amino acids. CDR1 is SGHTA and CDR2 is FQGNSA in the germline V gene. The CDR3 DNA is TGTGCCAGCAGCTTAGGTACAGGGGTTAATTCACCCCTCCACTTT. It is translated as CASSLGTGVNSPLHF.

The chain carries TRBV29-1 and TRBJ1-5; D may be TRBD1 (6 bases). Trimming removed 8 bases from V and 2 bases from J, with 13 bases in between. The CDR3 extends over 13 amino acids. Germline CDR1 is SQVTM and CDR2 is ANQGSEA. The CDR3 DNA follows: TGCAGCATCCAGGCAGGGGGCAATCAGCCCCAGCATTTT. Protein product: CSIQAGGNQPQHF.

The genes are TRBV19 and TRBJ1-5; TRBD1 aligns across 7 bases. This CDR3 spans 14 amino acids. V trimming: 6 bases; J trimming: 6 bases; junction bases outside the gene matches: 8. CDR1 and CDR2 from the germline V gene are LNHDA and SQIVND (reference sequence). In DNA form, the CDR3 reads TGTGCCAGTAGCGACAGGGATGCGGCTCAGCCCCAGCATTTT. Protein product: CASSDRDAAQPQHF.

The chain has TRBV12-3 or TRBV12-4 and TRBJ1-4, with D tentatively TRBD1 (6 bases). The CDR3 is 13 amino acids. V was cut by 6 bases and J by 8 bases, with 13 bases left in between. The CDR3 here is CASSLRGHEKLFF. CDR3 nucleotides: TGTGCCAGCAGCCTCCGGGGACACGAAAAACTGTTTTTT.

This clone has only one observation. This chain joins TRBV23-1 and TRBJ2-1, with D possibly TRBD1 on 6 matching bases. TRBV23-1 is labeled an ORF, and its function is uncertain. V lost 6 bases and J 0 bases, leaving 18 bases between the germline ends. This CDR3 has 17 amino acids. CDR3 residues: CASSHPRTVSSYNEQFF. Here the CDR3 DNA reads TGCGCCAGCAGCCACCCCCGGACAGTGAGCTCCTACAATGAGCAGTTCTTC.

The chain is built from TRBV6-5 and TRBJ2-4, with 8 nucleotides matching TRBD1. The CDR3 is 14 residues long. Germline V lookup: CDR1 MNHEY, CDR2 SVGAGI. The J segment lost 9 bases and the V segment lost 6 bases, leaving 10 bases of the junction unmatched. CDR3 in DNA: TGTGCCAGCAGCCCCGGGACAGGATGGAGCATTCAGTACTTC. This sequence encodes CASSPGTGWSIQYF.

The V call is TRBV5-1, the J call TRBJ1-4; D might be TRBD1 (6 bases). V was trimmed by 1 base and J by 7 bases, leaving 11 bases between them. Germline V gene lookup returns CDR1 SGHRS and CDR2 YFSETQ. The CDR3 contains 14 residues. CDR3 sequence: CASSLTGSGEKLFF. CDR3 bases: TGCGCCAGCAGCTTGACAGGGTCCGGTGAAAAACTGTTTTTT.

The chain recombines TRBV25-1 with TRBJ1-2; 8 bases are a match to TRBD1. The J segment lost 4 bases and the V segment lost 2 bases, leaving 6 bases of the junction unmatched. The V gene's germline CDR1 is MGHDK and CDR2 SYGVNS. The CDR3 totals 15 residues. This CDR3 reads CASSEGNRGSYGYTF. DNA of the CDR3: TGTGCCAGCAGTGAAGGGAACAGGGGGTCCTATGGCTACACCTTC.

This clone has only one observation. The chain is built from TRBV28 and TRBJ2-1; TRBD1 might be the D (6 bases). The CDR3 is 15 amino acids. The germline V gene encodes CDR1 MDHEN and CDR2 SYDVKM. Trimming stripped 7 bases from V and 4 bases from J, with 17 bases between. The CDR3: CASTLRGGGYNEQFF. CDR3 nucleotide sequence: TGTGCCAGCACCTTACGTGGGGGCGGGTACAATGAGCAGTTCTTC.

The rearrangement uses TRBV14 and TRBJ2-2; D unresolved. Germline values: CDR1 SGHDN, CDR2 FVKESK. The CDR3 runs 12 residues. Trimming shortened V by 3 bases and J by 9 bases, and 8 bases separated the two germline ends. The CDR3 protein is CASSHSTRELFF. The CDR3 DNA reads TGTGCCAGCAGCCACTCTACCCGGGAGCTGTTTTTT. The full variable domain, rest sourced from reference TRBV14 and TRBJ2-2, is EAGVTQFPSHSVIEKGQTVTLRCDPISGHDNLYWYRRVMGKEIKFLLHFVKESKQDESGMPNNRFLAERTGGTYSTLKVQPAELEDSGVYFCASSHSTRELFFGEGSRLTVL.

The CDR3 nucleotides are TGTGCCAGTAGTATAGGGGAGGGGCATGAAAAACTGTTTTTT. Translating it yields CASSIGEGHEKLFF. The J gene is TRBJ1-4, the V gene TRBV19, with a tentative D call TRBD1 (5 bases). V lost 1 base and J lost 6, with 9 bases in between. Germline lookup yields CDR1 LNHDA and CDR2 SQIVND (reference sequence). This CDR3 is built from 14 residues.